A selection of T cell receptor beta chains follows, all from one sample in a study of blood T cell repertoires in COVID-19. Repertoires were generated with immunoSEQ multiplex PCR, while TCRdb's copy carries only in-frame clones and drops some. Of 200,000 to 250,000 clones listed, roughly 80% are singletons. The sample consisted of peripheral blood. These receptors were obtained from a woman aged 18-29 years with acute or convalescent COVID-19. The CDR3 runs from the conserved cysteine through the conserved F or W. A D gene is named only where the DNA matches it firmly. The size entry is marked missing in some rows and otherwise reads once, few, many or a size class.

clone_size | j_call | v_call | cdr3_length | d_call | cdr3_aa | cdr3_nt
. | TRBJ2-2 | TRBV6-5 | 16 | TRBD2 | CASSYSGGVYTGELFF | TGTGCCAGCAGTTACTCGGGGGGGGTGTACACCGGGGAGCTGTTTTTT
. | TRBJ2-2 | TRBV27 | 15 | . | CASSLQGPNTGELFF | TGTGCCAGCAGTTTGCAGGGTCCGAACACCGGGGAGCTGTTTTTT
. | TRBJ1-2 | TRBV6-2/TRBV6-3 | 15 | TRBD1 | CASSRRDSPTYGYTF | TGTGCCAGCAGCCGACGGGACAGCCCTACCTATGGCTACACCTTC
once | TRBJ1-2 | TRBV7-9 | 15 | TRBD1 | CASSYHRGDYYGYTF | TGTGCCAGCAGCTATCACAGGGGCGACTACTATGGCTACACCTTC
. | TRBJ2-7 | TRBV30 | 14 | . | CAWSAPGVGYEQYF | TGTGCCTGGAGTGCCCCAGGGGTAGGGTACGAGCAGTACTTC
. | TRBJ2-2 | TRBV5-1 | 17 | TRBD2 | CASSPRTSSELAGELFF | TGCGCCAGCAGCCCCCGGACTAGTTCGGAATTGGCCGGGGAGCTGTTTTTT
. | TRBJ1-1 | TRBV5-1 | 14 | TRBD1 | CASSRGQGNTEAFF | TGCGCCAGCAGCCGGGGACAGGGCAACACTGAAGCTTTCTTT
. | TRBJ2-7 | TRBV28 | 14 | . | CASSPPDWSYEQYF | TGTGCCAGCAGTCCCCCGGACTGGAGCTACGAGCAGTACTTC
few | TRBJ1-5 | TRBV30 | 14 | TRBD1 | CAWSKGQINQPQHF | TGTGCCTGGAGTAAGGGACAGATCAATCAGCCCCAGCATTTT
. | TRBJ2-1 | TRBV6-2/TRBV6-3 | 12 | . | CASSFSGNEQFF | TGTGCCAGCAGTTTTAGCGGAAATGAGCAGTTCTTC
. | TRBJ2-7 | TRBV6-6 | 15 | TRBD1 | CASRERDSESYEQYF | TGTGCCAGCAGGGAGAGGGACAGCGAGTCCTACGAGCAGTACTTC
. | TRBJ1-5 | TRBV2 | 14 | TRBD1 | CASSERTGHQPQHF | TGTGCCAGCAGTGAAAGGACAGGGCATCAGCCCCAGCATTTT
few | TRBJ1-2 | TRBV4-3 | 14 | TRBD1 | CASSQETGDYGYTF | TGCGCCAGCAGCCAAGAGACAGGGGACTATGGCTACACCTTC
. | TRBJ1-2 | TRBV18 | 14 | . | CASSPKTENYGYTF | TGTGCCAGCTCACCAAAGACAGAGAACTATGGCTACACCTTC
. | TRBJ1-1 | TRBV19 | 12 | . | CAVGHPNTEAFF | TGTGCCGTGGGGCACCCGAACACTGAAGCTTTCTTT
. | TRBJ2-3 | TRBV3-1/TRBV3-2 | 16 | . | CASSQKRASATDTQYF | TGTGCCAGCAGCCAAAAGCGGGCCTCGGCCACAGATACGCAGTATTTT
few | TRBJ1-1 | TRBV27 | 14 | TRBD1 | CASSLGQGIAEAFF | TGTGCCAGCAGTTTGGGACAGGGAATTGCTGAAGCTTTCTTT
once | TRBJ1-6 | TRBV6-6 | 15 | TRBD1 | CASRGSTGDNSPLHF | TGTGCCAGCCGGGGCTCCACAGGGGATAATTCACCCCTCCACTTT
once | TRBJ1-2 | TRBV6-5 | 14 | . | CATWGFSGDYGYTF | TGTGCCACTTGGGGGTTCTCAGGGGACTATGGCTACACCTTC
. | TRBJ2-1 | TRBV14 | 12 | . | CASSLAWDEQFF | TGTGCCAGCAGCCTAGCGTGGGATGAGCAGTTCTTC
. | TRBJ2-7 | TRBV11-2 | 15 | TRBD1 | CASSPGTGFTYEQYF | TGTGCCAGCAGCCCCGGGACAGGGTTTACCTACGAGCAGTACTTC
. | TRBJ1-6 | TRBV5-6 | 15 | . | CASSLRSSYNSPLHF | TGTGCCAGCAGCTTGCGCAGCTCCTATAATTCACCCCTCCACTTT
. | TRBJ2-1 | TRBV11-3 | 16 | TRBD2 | CASSLRTSGRYNEQFF | TGTGCCAGCAGCTTAAGGACTAGCGGGAGGTACAATGAGCAGTTCTTC
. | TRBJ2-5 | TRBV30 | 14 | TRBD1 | CAWSVGTGEETQYF | TGTGCCTGGAGTGTTGGGACAGGGGAAGAGACCCAGTACTTC
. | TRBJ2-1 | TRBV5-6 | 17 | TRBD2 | CASSLVLAGGPANEQFF | TGTGCCAGCAGCTTGGTTCTAGCGGGAGGGCCTGCTAATGAGCAGTTCTTC
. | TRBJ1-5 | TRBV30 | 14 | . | CAWSAGNSNQPQHF | TGTGCCTGGAGTGCAGGAAATAGCAATCAGCCCCAGCATTTT
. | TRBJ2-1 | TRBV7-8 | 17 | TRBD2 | CAASSHILAGMYNEQFF | TGTGCCGCCTCTTCCCATATACTAGCGGGGATGTACAATGAGCAGTTCTTC
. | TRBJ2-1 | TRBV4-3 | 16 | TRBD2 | CASSQALGLENNEQFF | TGCGCCAGCAGCCAAGCTTTGGGACTAGAAAACAATGAGCAGTTCTTC
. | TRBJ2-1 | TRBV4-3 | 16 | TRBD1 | CASSQFTGTASNEQFF | TGCGCCAGCAGCCAATTTACCGGGACAGCCAGCAATGAGCAGTTCTTC
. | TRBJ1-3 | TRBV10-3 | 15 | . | CAISEEDGAGNTIYF | TGTGCCATCAGTGAAGAGGACGGGGCTGGAAACACCATATATTTT
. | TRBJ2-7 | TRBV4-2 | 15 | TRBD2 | CASSPASGTDYEQYF | TGTGCCAGCAGCCCGGCTAGCGGTACAGACTACGAGCAGTACTTC
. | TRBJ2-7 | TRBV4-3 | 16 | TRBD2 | CASSRQRGGSSYEQYF | TGCGCCAGCAGCCGTCAGCGGGGGGGAAGCTCCTACGAGCAGTACTTC
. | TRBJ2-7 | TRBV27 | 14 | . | CASSPTGGGYEQYF | TGTGCCAGCAGCCCGACAGGCGGGGGCTACGAGCAGTACTTC
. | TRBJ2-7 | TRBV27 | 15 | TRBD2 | CASSTVAGGPLEQYF | TGTGCCAGCAGCACCGTAGCGGGAGGGCCGCTCGAGCAGTACTTC
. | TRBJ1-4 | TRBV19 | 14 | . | CASSIGQAGEKLFF | TGTGCCAGTAGTATAGGGCAGGCGGGTGAAAAACTGTTTTTT
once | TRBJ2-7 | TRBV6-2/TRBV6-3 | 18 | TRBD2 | CASSQTGLAGEGPYEQYF | TGTGCCAGCAGTCAGACGGGACTAGCGGGAGAAGGCCCCTACGAGCAGTACTTC
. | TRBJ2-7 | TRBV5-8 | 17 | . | CASSFLNRGPYSYEQYF | TGTGCCAGCAGCTTTCTGAATAGAGGGCCGTACTCCTACGAGCAGTACTTC
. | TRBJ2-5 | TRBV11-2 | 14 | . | CASTYGGGGETQYF | TGTGCCAGCACCTACGGTGGGGGCGGTGAGACCCAGTACTTC
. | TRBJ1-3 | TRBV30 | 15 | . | CACGPVGGAGNTIYF | TGTGCCTGTGGACCAGTTGGGGGCGCTGGAAACACCATATATTTT
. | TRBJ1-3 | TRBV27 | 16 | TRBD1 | CARETGGLRGKSTIYF | TGTGCCAGGGAGACAGGGGGCCTGAGGGGGAAAAGCACCATATATTTT
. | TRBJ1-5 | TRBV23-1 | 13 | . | CASSQSEVQPQHF | TGCGCCAGCAGTCAATCGGAGGTTCAGCCCCAGCATTTT
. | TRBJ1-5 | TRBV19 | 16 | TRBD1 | CASSPLDRFSNQPQHF | TGTGCCAGTAGTCCTCTGGACAGGTTTAGCAATCAGCCCCAGCATTTT
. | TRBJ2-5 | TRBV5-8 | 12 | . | CASSPRLTTLYF | TGTGCCAGCAGCCCCCGACTAACGACCCTGTACTTC
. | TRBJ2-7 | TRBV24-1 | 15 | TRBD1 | CATGGQGSGAYEQYF | TGTGCCACAGGAGGACAGGGATCCGGGGCCTACGAGCAGTACTTC
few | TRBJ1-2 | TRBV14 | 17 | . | CASSQEGSVGAHYGYTF | TGTGCCAGCAGCCAAGAGGGATCTGTGGGGGCTCACTATGGCTACACCTTC
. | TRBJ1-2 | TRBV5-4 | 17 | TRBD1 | CASSQSLSDRGLYGYTF | TGTGCCAGCAGTCAAAGCCTCTCCGACAGGGGATTATATGGCTACACCTTC
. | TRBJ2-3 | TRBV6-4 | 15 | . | CASSDRMETRDTQYF | TGTGCCAGCAGTGACAGGATGGAGACGAGAGATACGCAGTATTTT
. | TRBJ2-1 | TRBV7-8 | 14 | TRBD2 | CASSRLADYNEQFF | TGTGCCAGCAGCCGCCTAGCGGACTACAATGAGCAGTTCTTC
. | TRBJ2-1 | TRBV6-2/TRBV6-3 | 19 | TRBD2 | CASSYAFSGRGKTGNEQFF | TGTGCCAGCAGTTACGCTTTTAGCGGGAGGGGTAAGACGGGAAATGAGCAGTTCTTC
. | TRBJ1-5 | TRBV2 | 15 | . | CASSEEGARNQPQHF | TGTGCCAGCAGTGAAGAAGGGGCTCGCAATCAGCCCCAGCATTTT
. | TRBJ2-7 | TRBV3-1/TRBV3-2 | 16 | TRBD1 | CASSQFERQGPYEQYF | TGTGCCAGCAGCCAATTCGAGCGACAGGGCCCCTACGAGCAGTACTTC
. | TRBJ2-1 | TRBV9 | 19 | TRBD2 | CASSVAGRGTSGTSGQQFF | TGTGCCAGCAGCGTAGCAGGGAGGGGGACTAGCGGCACTTCCGGGCAGCAGTTCTTC
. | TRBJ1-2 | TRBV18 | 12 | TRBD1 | CASSTDRGGYTF | TGTGCCAGCTCAACCGACAGGGGTGGCTACACCTTC
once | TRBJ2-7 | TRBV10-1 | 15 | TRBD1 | CASSESGQGLWEQYF | TGCGCCAGCAGTGAGTCGGGACAGGGTCTATGGGAGCAGTACTTC